The 14 T cell receptor beta chains below were found in one sample sequenced in a study of blood T cell repertoires in COVID-19 (dated by TCRdb to between 2020 and 2021). Library construction relied on the immunoSEQ multiplex PCR assay. TCRdb retrieved this table from immuneACCESS and kept in-frame rearrangements only. Not all clones are present; in checked studies, unresolved V genes account for under half, and no reason is known for the remainder. Counted in this sample were 150,000 to 200,000 clones; around 90% of them appeared once. The top ten hold about 6.7% of the sample. Sequencing used peripheral blood. The origin of the receptors is a man aged 35-49 years with acute or convalescent COVID-19.

The chain links TRBV5-4 to TRBJ1-4; tentatively, D is TRBD1 (5 bases). V was trimmed by 1 base and J by 6 bases, leaving 10 bases between them. The length of the CDR3 is 14 residues. Per the germline V gene, CDR1 is SGHNT and CDR2 is YYREEE (reference sequence). The CDR3: CASSLSGSHEKLFF. CDR3 nucleotide sequence: TGTGCCAGCAGCTTGTCAGGGTCGCATGAAAAACTGTTTTTT.

The chain recombines TRBV5-4 with TRBJ2-7; a weak D match, TRBD2 (5 bases). This CDR3 has 12 residues. Trimming took 0 bases from V and 6 from J, leaving 7 bases between them. Germline CDR1 and CDR2: SGHNT and YYREEE (reference sequence). CDR3: CASSLERGEQYF. In DNA, the CDR3 is TGTGCCAGCAGCTTGGAACGGGGCGAGCAGTACTTC. Full variable domain (missing parts from reference TRBV5-4 and TRBJ2-7): ETGVTQSPTHLIKTRGQQVTLRCSSQSGHNTVSWYQQALGQGPQFIFQYYREEENGRGNFPPRFSGLQFPNYSSELNVNALELDDSALYLCASSLERGEQYFGPGTRLTVT.

As to this clone: Other nucleotide sequences from this sample produce the same CDR3. This sequence joins TRBV29-1 and TRBJ1-5; no clear D gene. This CDR3 comprises 10 residues. The germline V gene encodes CDR1 SQVTM and CDR2 ANQGSEA. V was trimmed by 6 bases and J by 5 bases, leaving 5 bases between them. CDR3 sequence (DNA): TGCAGCGTAGGAGATCAGCCCCAGCATTTT. Protein product: CSVGDQPQHF. Combining the CDR3 with reference TRBV29-1 and TRBJ1-5 gives the whole variable domain SAVISQKPSRDICQRGTSLTIQCQVDSQVTMMFWYRQQPGQSLTLIATANQGSEATYESGFVIDKFPISRPNLTFSTLTVSNMSPEDSSIYLCSVGDQPQHFGDGTRLSIL.

The chain uses TRBV5-1 and TRBJ2-5; the match to TRBD1 covers 10 bases. The CDR3 is 15 amino acids. V lost 3 bases, J lost 3 bases, and 5 bases stayed unmatched. Germline V lookup: CDR1 SGHRS, CDR2 YFSETQ. The CDR3 DNA follows: TGCGCCAGCAGCTCCCCCGGGACAGGGGAAGAGACCCAGTACTTC. Its protein is CASSSPGTGEETQYF.

The rearrangement links TRBV5-6 to TRBJ1-2; 7 nucleotides align to TRBD1. CDR3 length: 14 residues. The V gene end was trimmed by 4 bases and the J gene end by 4 bases; junction bases not matched to a gene: 7. CDR1 is SGHDT, CDR2 YYEEEE, per germline. CDR3 loop: CASSLRDSLYGYTF. The CDR3 region has the DNA TGTGCCAGCAGCCTCCGGGACAGCCTCTATGGCTACACCTTC.

The chain's CDR3 is CASSPSAGDSYEQYF. The CDR3 DNA reads TGTGCCAGCTCACCATCAGCAGGGGATAGCTACGAGCAGTACTTC. The V and J genes are TRBV18 and TRBJ2-7, with D tentatively TRBD1 (6 bases). CDR3 length: 15 amino acids. Deletions cut 2 bases from V and 3 bases from J, with 14 bases between. Germline V gene lookup returns CDR1 KGHSH and CDR2 LQKENI.

J is TRBJ1-5 and V is TRBV10-2; possible D gene TRBD1, 5 bases. From germline, CDR1 is WSHSY and CDR2 SAAADI. V shed 9 bases and J shed 6 bases, with 15 bases lying between them. There are 13 residues in the CDR3. This chain's CDR3 is CASQGGGTQPQHF. In nucleotides, the CDR3 is TGCGCCAGTCAGGGAGGTGGCACTCAGCCCCAGCATTTT.

The V gene is TRBV2, the J gene TRBJ1-6, with D possibly TRBD1 on 6 matching bases. V was cut by 10 bases and J by 7 bases, with 14 bases left in between. CDR1 is SNHLY and CDR2 is FYNNEI in the germline V gene. The CDR3 has 13 amino acids. For the CDR3, the DNA is TGTGCCAACCAGGGGTCGAGAAATTCACCCCTCCACTTT. Its protein product is CANQGSRNSPLHF.

CDR3 sequence reads: CASSVGQDTDTQYF. The DNA of the CDR3 is TGTGCCAGCAGCGTGGGACAGGACACAGATACGCAGTATTTT. This chain joins TRBV5-4 and TRBJ2-3; the match to TRBD1 covers 8 bases. Germline V gene lookup returns CDR1 SGHNT and CDR2 YYREEE (reference sequence). The CDR3 runs to 14 residues. V lost 4 bases and J lost 2; bases outside the gene matches: 3.

The chain's CDR3 is CASTFDRRNTGELFF. Written as DNA, the CDR3 is TGTGCCAGCACCTTTGACAGGCGGAACACCGGGGAGCTGTTTTTT. The chain carries TRBV5-6 and TRBJ2-2; D might be TRBD1 (6 bases). V was pared by 6 bases and J by 1 base, with 13 bases between. CDR1 and CDR2 (germline): SGHDT, YYEEEE. CDR3 length: 15 residues.

The chain combines TRBV18 with TRBJ2-1; TRBD2 agrees at 7 bases. The germline gives CDR1 KGHSH, CDR2 LQKENI. Trimming took 2 bases from V and 3 from J; bases not matched to a gene: 4. The CDR3 consists of 15 residues. The CDR3 DNA reads TGTGCCAGCTCACCAACCGGGGGGAACTACAATGAGCAGTTCTTC. Its protein is CASSPTGGNYNEQFF.

The rearrangement links TRBV7-8 to TRBJ2-1; possibly TRBD1 for D (5 bases). V lost 5 bases, J lost 11 bases, and 16 bases lay in between. The CDR3 length is 13 residues. Germline V lookup: CDR1 SGHVS, CDR2 FQNEAQ. For the CDR3, the DNA is TGTGCCAGCAGCCCCCCATCAGGGCGCAAGCAGTTCTTC. It codes for CASSPPSGRKQFF.

V and J are TRBV4-3 and TRBJ1-2; possible D gene TRBD1, 5 bases. The CDR3 spans 16 residues. V lost 1 base to trimming and J lost 4 bases, with 16 bases between them. Germline V gene data show CDR1 as LGHNA and CDR2 as YSLEER. The CDR3 spells CASSQVWRGSGYGYTF. The CDR3 bases are TGCGCCAGCAGCCAAGTATGGAGGGGTTCGGGCTATGGCTACACCTTC.

A single count supports this clone. The chain has TRBV29-1 and TRBJ2-1; 7 nucleotides match TRBD1. The CDR3 runs to 14 residues. V gave up 4 bases and J gave up 10 bases; unmatched junction bases: 13. CDR1 is SQVTM, CDR2 ANQGSEA, per germline. CDR3 sequence reads: CSVAWTGFRGEQFF. CDR3 in DNA: TGCAGCGTTGCCTGGACAGGCTTTCGAGGAGAGCAGTTCTTC.